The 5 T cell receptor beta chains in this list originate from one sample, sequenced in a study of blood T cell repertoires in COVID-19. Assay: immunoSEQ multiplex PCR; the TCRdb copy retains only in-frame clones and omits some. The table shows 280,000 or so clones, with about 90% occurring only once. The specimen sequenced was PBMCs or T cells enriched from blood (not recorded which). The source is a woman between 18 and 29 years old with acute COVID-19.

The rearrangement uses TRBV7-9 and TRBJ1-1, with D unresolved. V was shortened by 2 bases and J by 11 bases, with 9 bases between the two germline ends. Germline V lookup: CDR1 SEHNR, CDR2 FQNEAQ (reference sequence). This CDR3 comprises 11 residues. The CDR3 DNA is TGTGCCAGCAGCTTACGTGGGCACGCTTTCTTT. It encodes CASSLRGHAFF.

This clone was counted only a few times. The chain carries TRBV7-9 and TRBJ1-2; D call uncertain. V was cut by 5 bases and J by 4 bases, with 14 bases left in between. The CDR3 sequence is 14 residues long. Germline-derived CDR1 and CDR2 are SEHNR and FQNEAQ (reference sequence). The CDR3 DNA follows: TGTGCCAGCAGCCTTACTACCGGGAGCTATGGCTACACCTTC. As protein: CASSLTTGSYGYTF.

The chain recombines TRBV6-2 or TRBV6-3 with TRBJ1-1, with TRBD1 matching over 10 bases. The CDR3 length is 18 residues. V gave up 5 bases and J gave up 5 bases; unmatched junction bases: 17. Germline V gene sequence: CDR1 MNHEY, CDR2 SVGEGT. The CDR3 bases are TGTGCCAGCAGTCAAAGCGAGCGGACAGGGGGTGTTCGAACTGAAGCTTTCTTT. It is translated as CASSQSERTGGVRTEAFF.

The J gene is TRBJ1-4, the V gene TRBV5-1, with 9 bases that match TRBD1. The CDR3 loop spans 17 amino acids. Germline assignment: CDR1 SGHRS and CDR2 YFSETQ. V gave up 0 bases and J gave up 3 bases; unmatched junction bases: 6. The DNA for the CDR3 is TGCGCCAGCAGCTTGGGGGGGACAGGGCCGCCTAATGAAAAACTGTTTTTT. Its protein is CASSLGGTGPPNEKLFF. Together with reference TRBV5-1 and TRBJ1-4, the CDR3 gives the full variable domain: KAGVTQTPRYLIKTRGQQVTLSCSPISGHRSVSWYQQTPGQGLQFLFEYFSETQRNKGNFPGRFSGRQFSNSRSEMNVSTLELGDSALYLCASSLGGTGPPNEKLFFGSGTQLSVL.

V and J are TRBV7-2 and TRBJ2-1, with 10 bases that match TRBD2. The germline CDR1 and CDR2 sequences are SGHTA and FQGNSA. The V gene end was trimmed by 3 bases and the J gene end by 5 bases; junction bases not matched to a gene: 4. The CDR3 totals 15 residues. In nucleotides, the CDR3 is TGTGCCAGCAGCTTGTTGGGACTAGCGAACAATGAGCAGTTCTTC. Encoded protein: CASSLLGLANNEQFF.